This TCR beta chain was sequenced in a study of cytomegalovirus exposure and HLA in healthy donors. PCR primers comprised 60 Vbeta and 13 Jbeta primers. The protocol was immunoSEQ multiplex PCR, while the TCRdb copy is restricted to in-frame clones and leaves out a portion. The repertoire holds about 100,000 clones, with 79% as singletons. There are 13 residues in the CDR3. CDR1 MDHEN and CDR2 SYDVKM come from the germline V gene. Trimming removed 8 bases from V and 3 bases from J, with 11 bases in between. This clone has more than one count but fewer than ten. Its antigen is as yet unknown. Broader study findings: Certain indistinguishable V segments, among them TRBV6-2 and TRBV6-3, were excluded. Among TCR beta chains of equal frequency, HLA-associated ones were more clonally expanded in a later analysis.

This TCR derives from a female donor in good health and CMV-seropositive. Input material: PBMCs. The rearrangement uses TRBV28 and TRBJ1-5; D is undetermined. CDR3 nucleotide sequence: TGTGCCAGCGTGAGGCAGCTCAATCAGCCCCAGCATTTT. This sequence encodes CASVRQLNQPQHF.